This T cell receptor beta chain is from a study of blood T cell repertoires in COVID-19. For the study at large: T cells, B-cell-depleted T cells, or PBMCs supplied cDNA or gDNA.

Methods used by the authors: Nucleated cell counts were estimated from reference gene primer amplification. Some clones are missing from TCRdb's copy, which holds only in-frame ones; the method was immunoSEQ multiplex PCR. V and J calls and clone size are given by that table; D and trimming were obtained from the DNA. Altogether about 200,000 clones are present, roughly 80% being singletons, with the ten largest covering approximately 8.7%. Sequencing was performed on peripheral blood. The TCR sequence derives from a woman of 80 years or more with acute or convalescent COVID-19.

The CDR3 region has the DNA TGCGCCAGCACAAGGGGGCGATGGGAACGGGCCACAGATACGCAGTATTTT. Residues: CASTRGRWERATDTQYF. The rearrangement uses TRBV5-1 and TRBJ2-3, with 7 bases lining up with TRBD1. Germline CDR1 reads SGHRS; CDR2 reads YFSETQ. V shed 6 bases, J shed 2 bases, and the junction held 15 bases outside the gene matches. This CDR3 contains 17 residues.